This TCR beta chain was sequenced in a study of T cell responses to AZD1222 COVID-19 vaccine. Study context: Doses given second, at about 4 or about 12 weeks, were pooled. Study outcomes and limitations: Sampled repertoires all dated from after the peak T cell response. Clonal diversity may have been underestimated in mostly white British donors. Nearly half of spike-specific TCRs reportedly target unmutated variant regions.

With 3 bases removed from V and 9 bases from J, the gap between germline ends came to 9 bases. Germline values: CDR1 SGHAT, CDR2 FQNNGV. This CDR3 spans 12 amino acids. Using immunoSEQ multiplex PCR, the repertoire was profiled, and TCRdb retains in-frame clones only, with some absent. The top ten clones hold around 1.7% of a sample with around 100,000 clones, about nine tenths of them seen once. Worth noting for this clone: No antigen is known for it.

The V and J genes are TRBV11-2 and TRBJ2-1; no firm D call. This TCR was sampled from an adult in good health. Sequencing used peripheral blood, obtained on day 0 of AZD1222 vaccination. The CDR3 is CASSFGDGEQFF. As DNA, the CDR3 is TGTGCCAGCAGCTTCGGAGATGGTGAGCAGTTCTTC.